This paragraph reports one T cell receptor (beta chain). The CDR3 extends over 13 amino acids. CDR1 is SGHTA and CDR2 is FQGNSA in the germline V gene. Between the trimmed V and J ends, which lost 5 bases and 5 bases, there was a span of 12 bases. This entry is derived from a study of T cells after yellow fever vaccination. TCRdb used MiXCR to reprocess the 5' RACE reads, holding one entry per CDR3 protein. The data contain 150,000 to 200,000 distinct CDR3 sequences, about 6.2% of them singletons. This chain joins TRBV7-2 and TRBJ1-1; the D gene is possibly TRBD1 (6 bases). Source: CD4+ T cells sorted from PBMCs, taken on the day of the first yellow fever vaccination. This clonotype was obtained from a man aged 18 to 29 who received the YFV17D yellow fever vaccine. The CDR3, as DNA: TGTGCCAGCAGCACGCATAGGGGGACTGAAGCTTTCTTT. Translated: CASSTHRGTEAFF.